This T cell receptor (beta chain) emerged from a study of blood T cell repertoires in COVID-19. This CDR3 is built from 16 residues. Between the trimmed V and J ends, which lost 5 bases and 2 bases, there was a span of 14 bases. Germline CDR1 is SGHRS and CDR2 is YFSETQ. Original handling: Nucleated cell counts were estimated from reference gene primer amplification. Profiled with immunoSEQ multiplex PCR; TCRdb holds only in-frame clones, not every one. V, J and clone size reflect that table, while D and trimming were determined from the DNA. The table shows 130,000 or so clones, with more than 70% occurring only once.

The sample consisted of peripheral blood. The chain has TRBV5-1 and TRBJ2-6; weak D call: TRBD2 (6 bases). The TCR sequence derives from a woman aged 60-75 years with acute or convalescent COVID-19. The CDR3 DNA follows: TGCGCCAGCAGGCGAACGGGGGAGGCTGGGGCCAACGTCCTGACTTTC. It translates to CASRRTGEAGANVLTF.